These T cell receptor beta chains were read from a single sample in a study of patients and donors after allogeneic stem cell transplantation. TCRdb ran MiXCR on the RT-PCR reads and lists one entry per CDR3 protein. The sample consists of roughly 960,000 distinct CDR3 sequences, more than 15% of them appearing once. The sample taken for sequencing was blood, either unsorted or a sorted T cell fraction (not recorded which). All receptors derive from a human donor who was either an allogeneic HSCT recipient or a stem cell or donor lymphocyte infusion donor (not recorded which). It is not recorded whose cells these are; they may come from a transplant donor. The CDR3 runs from the conserved cysteine through the conserved F or W. D genes are given only for firm matches. Expanded clones get a size class; other rows say once, few or many, or leave the size out.

clone_size	d_call	j_call	v_call	cdr3_nt	cdr3_aa
few	.	TRBJ2-3	TRBV12-3/TRBV12-4	TGTGCCAGCACCTTTGAAAGACCGTCGGATACGCAGTATTTT	CASTFERPSDTQYF
.	.	TRBJ1-2	TRBV9	TGTGCCAGCAGCGTAGTGGAGGGAGTGGGCTATGGCTACACCTTC	CASSVVEGVGYGYTF
.	.	TRBJ2-7	TRBV6-5	TGTGCCAGCAGTTGGACACGATCCTACGAGCAGTACTTC	CASSWTRSYEQYF
.	TRBD2	TRBJ2-1	TRBV2	TGTGCCAGCAGTGAACTAGCGGGAGCTGAGCAGTTCTTC	CASSELAGAEQFF
many	TRBD2	TRBJ2-3	TRBV24-1	TGTGCCACCAGTGATCCGGGGACTAGCGCCACAGATACGCAGTATTTT	CATSDPGTSATDTQYF
many	.	TRBJ2-3	TRBV4-3	TGCGCCAGCAGCCAAGTCTTTCCCCGGCCGCCAGATACGCAGTATTTT	CASSQVFPRPPDTQYF
few	TRBD1	TRBJ1-1	TRBV12-3/TRBV12-4	TGTGCCAGCAGTACAGGGGCCCCTGAAGCTTTCTTT	CASSTGAPEAFF
few	TRBD2	TRBJ2-1	TRBV5-1	TGCGCCAGCAGCACCGGACTAGCGGGAGGGGGGAATGAGCAGTTCTTC	CASSTGLAGGGNEQFF
few	.	TRBJ1-2	TRBV6-1	TGTGCCAGCAGTGAATCGGGCCGGATCTATGGCTACACCTTC	CASSESGRIYGYTF
few	TRBD1	TRBJ2-7	TRBV5-1	TGCGCCAGCAGCTTGGACCCCGACAGGGTTTACGAGCAGTACTTC	CASSLDPDRVYEQYF
.	.	TRBJ2-5	TRBV6-5	TGTGCCAGCAGTTACGGCAGGGTTAAGTTGGAGACCCAGTACTTC	CASSYGRVKLETQYF
.	.	TRBJ1-1	TRBV15	TGTGCCACCAGCAGGGGACGAAACCTGAACACTGAAGCTTTCTTT	CATSRGRNLNTEAFF
.	.	TRBJ2-7	TRBV2	TGTGCCAGCAGCTTGACTTGGGATGGCTCCTACGAGCAGTACTTC	CASSLTWDGSYEQYF